The 8 T cell receptor beta chains below come from one sample, sequenced in a study of blood T cell repertoires in COVID-19. Using immunoSEQ multiplex PCR, the repertoire was profiled, and TCRdb retains in-frame clones only, with some absent. The data show fewer than 200,000 clones, 77% seen once. Sequenced material: peripheral blood. The receptors stem from a man between 65 and 80 years old with acute or convalescent COVID-19.

The chain carries TRBV18 and TRBJ2-7, with D perhaps TRBD1 (5 bases). Germline-derived CDR1 and CDR2 are KGHSH and LQKENI. CDR3 length: 14 residues. V dropped 6 bases and J dropped 1 base, with 13 bases sitting between them. Written as DNA, the CDR3 is TGTGCCAGCTCTCCCCCGGCAGGGTCCTACGAGCAGTACTTC. Protein: CASSPPAGSYEQYF.

The chain recombines TRBV27 with TRBJ2-3; TRBD1 agrees at 10 bases. This CDR3 is built from 15 residues. The ends lost 3 bases at V and 5 bases at J; junction bases unmatched: 5. The V gene's germline CDR1 is MNHEY and CDR2 SMNVEV (reference sequence). The DNA of the CDR3 is TGTGCCAGCAGTTTTTGGACAGGGGGTATAGATACGCAGTATTTT. Its translation is CASSFWTGGIDTQYF.

The V call is TRBV5-4, the J call TRBJ1-1, with 10 bases lining up with TRBD1. This CDR3 is built from 16 residues. J lost 5 bases, V lost 4 bases, and 11 bases had no gene match. Germline CDR1 SGHNT, CDR2 YYREEE (reference sequence). DNA of the CDR3: TGTGCCAGCAGCCGGGGACAGGGGCGGGTTGAAACTGAAGCTTTCTTT. Protein: CASSRGQGRVETEAFF.

The J gene is TRBJ1-1, the V gene TRBV29-1; 8 bases agree with TRBD1. Germline CDR1 reads SQVTM; CDR2 reads ANQGSEA. This CDR3 contains 14 residues. The V and J ends lost 8 bases and 0 bases, in that order; junction bases with no gene match: 8. CDR3 DNA sequence: TGCAGCTTATACAGGGGGTCCGTGAACACTGAAGCTTTCTTT. This translates into CSLYRGSVNTEAFF.

J is TRBJ2-3 and V is TRBV5-1, with a possible D match to TRBD1 (5 bases). The CDR3 loop spans 14 amino acids. Per germline, CDR1 SGHRS and CDR2 YFSETQ. V was trimmed by 2 bases and J by 4 bases, leaving 11 bases between them. This chain's CDR3 is CASSLRQGADTQYF. As DNA, the CDR3 is TGCGCCAGCAGCTTACGCCAGGGCGCAGATACGCAGTATTTT. Filled out from reference TRBV5-1 and TRBJ2-3, the complete variable domain reads KAGVTQTPRYLIKTRGQQVTLSCSPISGHRSVSWYQQTPGQGLQFLFEYFSETQRNKGNFPGRFSGRQFSNSRSEMNVSTLELGDSALYLCASSLRQGADTQYFGPGTRLTVL.

This clone appeared a single time. This CDR3 reads CASSSQGLYGYTF. As DNA, the CDR3 is TGTGCCAGCAGTTCGCAGGGCTTGTATGGCTACACCTTC. The chain joins TRBV12-3 or TRBV12-4 to TRBJ1-2, with D perhaps matching TRBD1 (5 bases). The germline V and J ends were trimmed by 4 bases and 5 bases, with 11 bases remaining between them. The CDR3 consists of 13 residues.

This chain uses TRBV13 with TRBJ2-1; 8 bases are shared with TRBD1. Per the germline V gene, CDR1 is PRHDT and CDR2 is FYEKMQ (reference sequence). This CDR3 comprises 15 residues. J lost 8 bases, V lost 4 bases, and 10 bases had no gene match. CDR3 in amino acids: CASSSGQEIGDEQFF. CDR3 nucleotide sequence: TGTGCCAGCAGCTCGGGACAGGAGATTGGGGATGAGCAGTTCTTC.

This clone is a singleton in its sample. The J gene is TRBJ1-2, the V gene TRBV11-1; D gene ambiguous. Germline-derived CDR1 and CDR2 are SGHAT and FQDESV (reference sequence). This CDR3 is 13 amino acids long. Trimming shortened V by 3 bases and J by 0 bases, and 5 bases separated the two germline ends. The chain's CDR3 is CASSLTTNYGYTF. The CDR3 DNA reads TGTGCCAGCAGCTTGACAACTAACTATGGCTACACCTTC.